The 13 T cell receptor beta chains in this list originate from one sample, sequenced in a study of cytomegalovirus exposure and HLA in healthy donors. Researchers ran the PCR with 60 Vbeta and 13 Jbeta primers. This table comes from immunoSEQ multiplex PCR, and its TCRdb copy is limited to in-frame clones, with some not included. The sample records 170,000 or so clones, around 80% being singletons. The sequenced material came from PBMCs. These receptors all stem from a woman between 50 and 59 years old in good health and CMV-seropositive.

CDR3 sequence (DNA): TGTGCCAGCAGATCTAGCGGGAGGGCCCAGGATACGCAGTATTTT. Amino acids: CASRSSGRAQDTQYF. V and J are TRBV7-2 and TRBJ2-3; 12 bases are a match to TRBD2. Germline lookup yields CDR1 SGHTA and CDR2 FQGNSA. The trim removed 6 bases at V and 6 bases at J, leaving 7 bases unmatched. The CDR3 has 15 amino acids.

The chain combines TRBV7-2 with TRBJ1-1, with 9 bases fitting TRBD1. This CDR3 is 16 amino acids long. The germline V gene has CDR1 SGHTA and CDR2 FQGNSA. Trimming at V came to 5 bases and at J to 3 bases, leaving 10 bases not matched to a gene. CDR3: CASSTHRGRGDTEAFF. CDR3 coding DNA: TGTGCCAGCAGCACCCACAGGGGGCGGGGTGACACTGAAGCTTTCTTT.

V usage is TRBV6-6 and J usage is TRBJ2-1, with 8 bases aligning to TRBD2. CDR1 and CDR2 from the germline V gene are MNHNY and SVGAGI (reference sequence). The length of the CDR3 is 15 residues. J gave up 6 bases and V 0 bases, and 4 bases lay outside the gene matches. The CDR3 here is CASSYSGLVSNEQFF. The CDR3 region has the DNA TGTGCCAGCAGTTACTCGGGACTAGTAAGCAATGAGCAGTTCTTC.

This chain joins TRBV9 and TRBJ1-4; D not certain. The CDR3 is made up of 18 amino acids. Germline V lookup: CDR1 SGDLS, CDR2 YYNGEE. Trimming took off 0 bases at V and 5 bases at J, with 20 bases between the two ends. In DNA form, the CDR3 reads TGTGCCAGCAGCGTAGTCAGTTGGGCATCCGCAAACAATGAAAAACTGTTTTTT. As protein: CASSVVSWASANNEKLFF.

CDR3 amino acids: CASSQVLPLMGRGQAASPLHF. Written as DNA, the CDR3 is TGCGCCAGCAGCCAAGTTTTGCCCTTAATGGGCCGGGGACAGGCAGCTTCACCCCTCCACTTT. V gene TRBV4-3 combines with J gene TRBJ1-6, with 8 bases identical to TRBD1. Germline V gives CDR1 LGHNA, CDR2 YSLEER. V gave up 1 base and J gave up 9 bases; unmatched junction bases: 23. This CDR3 is built from 21 residues.

This clone was detected a few times. This chain joins TRBV29-1 and TRBJ2-5, with D possibly TRBD1 on 5 matching bases. In germline, CDR1 is SQVTM, CDR2 ANQGSEA. Trimming stripped 4 bases from V and 4 bases from J, with 7 bases between. This CDR3 has 11 amino acids. The CDR3 DNA is TGCAGCGTTGTTAGGGGAGAGACCCAGTACTTC. Its translation: CSVVRGETQYF. The entire variable domain, with the rest obtained from reference TRBV29-1 and TRBJ2-5, is as follows: SAVISQKPSRDICQRGTSLTIQCQVDSQVTMMFWYRQQPGQSLTLIATANQGSEATYESGFVIDKFPISRPNLTFSTLTVSNMSPEDSSIYLCSVVRGETQYFGPGTRLLVL.

V usage is TRBV28 and J usage is TRBJ1-1; D not resolved. Germline assignment: CDR1 MDHEN and CDR2 SYDVKM. The CDR3 runs 14 residues. Trimming removed 7 bases at V and 7 bases at J, with 19 bases between. This CDR3 reads CASKLRTVPFEAFF. Here the CDR3 DNA reads TGTGCCAGCAAGCTCCGGACTGTACCTTTTGAAGCTTTCTTT.

This chain uses TRBV4-1 with TRBJ1-1, with TRBD1 matching over 10 bases. Germline V gene lookup returns CDR1 MGHRA and CDR2 YSYEKL. There are 15 residues in the CDR3. Unmatched junction bases numbered 9, after V lost 4 bases and J lost 7 bases. In DNA, the CDR3 is TGCGCCAGCAGCCCCAGACAGGGGGCGCGAAGTGAAGCTTTCTTT. Protein sequence: CASSPRQGARSEAFF.

This chain connects TRBV5-6 to TRBJ1-1; a weak D match, TRBD1 (5 bases). Germline CDR1 SGHDT, CDR2 YYEEEE. V was pared by 0 bases and J by 6 bases, with 12 bases between. The CDR3 length is 14 residues. For the CDR3, the DNA is TGTGCCAGCAGCTTGGAAATGCCGACAGCTGAAGCTTTCTTT. Translation: CASSLEMPTAEAFF.

The chain couples TRBV7-8 to TRBJ2-1; TRBD1 agrees at 11 bases. This CDR3 is 15 amino acids long. Germline CDR1 is SGHVS and CDR2 is FQNEAQ. Trimming took 5 bases from V and 5 from J; bases not matched to a gene: 5. Written as DNA, the CDR3 is TGTGCCAGCAGCCAACCGGGACAGGGGGACAATGAGCAGTTCTTC. Its protein product is CASSQPGQGDNEQFF.

J is TRBJ2-1 and V is TRBV7-2; 9 bases map to TRBD1. The V gene's germline CDR1 is SGHTA and CDR2 FQGNSA. V lost 5 bases, J lost 6 bases, and 5 bases stayed unmatched. CDR3 length: 14 amino acids. CDR3: CASSDGTGINEQFF. The CDR3 DNA sequence: TGTGCCAGCAGCGATGGGACAGGGATCAATGAGCAGTTCTTC.

The genes are TRBV30 and TRBJ2-5, with D perhaps matching TRBD2 (5 bases). The CDR3 spans 14 residues. V was clipped by 0 bases and J by 5 bases, with 13 bases between them. CDR1 is GTSNPN, CDR2 SVGIG, per germline (reference sequence). This CDR3 is CAWSVGGVMETQYF. The CDR3 coding sequence is TGTGCCTGGAGTGTAGGAGGTGTCATGGAGACCCAGTACTTC.

A note on this clone: One end of the junction fails to match germline, which may point to a read error. J is TRBJ1-2 and V is TRBV10-3; possibly TRBD1 for D (6 bases). Germline V gene lookup returns CDR1 ENHRY and CDR2 SYGVKD. The CDR3 contains 15 residues. The CDR3 bases are TGTGCCATCAGTCGGACAGACACTCCTAACTATGGCTGCACCTTC. This gives the protein CAISRTDTPNYGCTF.